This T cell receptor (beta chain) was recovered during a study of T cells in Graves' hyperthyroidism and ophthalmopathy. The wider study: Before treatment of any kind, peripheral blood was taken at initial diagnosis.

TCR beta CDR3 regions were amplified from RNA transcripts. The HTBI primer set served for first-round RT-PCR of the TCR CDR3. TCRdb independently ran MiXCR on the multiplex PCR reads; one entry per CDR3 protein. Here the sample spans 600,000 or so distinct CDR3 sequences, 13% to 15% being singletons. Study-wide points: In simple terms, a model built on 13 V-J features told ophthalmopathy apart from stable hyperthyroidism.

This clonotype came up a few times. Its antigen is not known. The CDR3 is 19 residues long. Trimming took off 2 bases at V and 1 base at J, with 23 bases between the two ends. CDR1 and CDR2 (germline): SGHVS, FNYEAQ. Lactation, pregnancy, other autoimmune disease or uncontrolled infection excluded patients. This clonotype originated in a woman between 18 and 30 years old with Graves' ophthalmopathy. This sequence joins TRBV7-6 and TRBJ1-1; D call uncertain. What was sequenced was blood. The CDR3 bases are TGTGCCAGCAGCTTAACCTTAGTACGGCACCATGGGCCGAACACTGAAGCTTTCTTT. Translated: CASSLTLVRHHGPNTEAFF.